Included here is one T cell receptor (beta chain) sequence, with context. Its antigen is not identified. This entry comes from a study of long-term antiretroviral therapy in people with HIV. Survey-level resolution applied to immunoSEQ assay v3.0. The protocol was immunoSEQ multiplex PCR, while the TCRdb copy is restricted to in-frame clones and leaves out a portion. Among 35,000 to 40,000 clones listed, around 75% were seen once. General study results and limits: Following ART, diversity rose but still fell short of transplant donor controls. Missing from the dataset were any data on ART adherence, viral resistance or therapy changes.

This CDR3 is built from 14 residues. V was shortened by 4 bases and J by 4 bases, with 11 bases between the two germline ends. Per the germline V gene, CDR1 is SGDLS and CDR2 is YYNGEE. Each HIV participant was treated in the United States. This sequence originates from a man between 18 and 29 years old with HIV. This sequence joins TRBV9 and TRBJ2-2; tentatively, D is TRBD2 (5 bases). The sequences come from unsorted PBMCs, collected 1.5 years after starting antiretroviral therapy. CDR3 nucleotide sequence: TGTGCCAGCAGCCCGGAGGTTTTCACCGGGGAGCTGTTTTTT. It translates to CASSPEVFTGELFF.